A selection of T cell receptor beta chains follows, all from one sample in a study of CD8 T cell repertoires and HIV-1 epitope variants. The table came from immunoSEQ multiplex PCR; TCRdb's copy has only in-frame clones and leaves some out. The data show about 5,000 clones, about 70% seen once. No antigen is known for these receptors. Sequenced material: cultured CD8+ T cells derived from PBMCs. The receptor set was obtained from a male donor with HIV. The CDR3 runs from the conserved cysteine through the conserved F or W. Fields, in order: V gene, D gene, J gene, clone size, CDR3 DNA, CDR3 protein. A D gene is named only where the DNA matches it firmly. Rows give clone size only sometimes, using once, few, many, or a class for an expanded clone.

TRBV7-3,TRBD2,TRBJ2-3,NA,TGTGCCAGCAGCTATAGCGGGGGCGACGATACGCAGTATTTT,CASSYSGGDDTQYF
TRBV19,TRBD2,TRBJ2-1,NA,TGTGCCAGTAGTGCTAGCGGCGATTACAATGAGCAGTTCTTC,CASSASGDYNEQFF
TRBV27,NA,TRBJ1-1,NA,TGTGCCAGCAGTTTGTGGGGGTTGAACACTGAAGCTTTCTTT,CASSLWGLNTEAFF
TRBV27,NA,TRBJ2-5,NA,TGTGCCAGCAGTTTGTCTACAGGGATGGGAGAGACCCAGTACTTC,CASSLSTGMGETQYF
TRBV5-6,NA,TRBJ1-1,NA,TGTGCCAGCAGCTTCTGGAATAGGGAGCTATTGAACACTGAAGCTTTCTTT,CASSFWNRELLNTEAFF
TRBV10-3,TRBD2,TRBJ2-1,once,TGTGCCACCCACAGACGGAGACTAGCGGATCCGAGCTCCTACAATGAGCAGTTCTTC,CATHRRRLADPSSYNEQFF
TRBV7-9,NA,TRBJ1-2,NA,TGTGCCAGCAGCTTTTACGCCCCATATGGCTACACCTTC,CASSFYAPYGYTF
TRBV7-7,NA,TRBJ1-2,NA,TGCGCCAGCAGCCAAGATCCCCCAGACTTGGACTATGGCTACACCTTC,CASSQDPPDLDYGYTF
TRBV4-2,TRBD2,TRBJ2-7,few,TGTGCCAGCAGTCCCGGACTAGCGGATATTTACGAGCAGTACTTC,CASSPGLADIYEQYF
TRBV5-4,NA,TRBJ1-1,few,TGTGCCAGCAGTCTCGACAGGAACACTGAAGCTTTCTTT,CASSLDRNTEAFF
TRBV6-1,TRBD2,TRBJ2-5,NA,TGTGCCAGCAGTGAAGCTCCTGGCGGGACTAGCGGCCAAGAGACCCAGTACTTC,CASSEAPGGTSGQETQYF
TRBV5-6,NA,TRBJ1-3,NA,TGTGCCAGCAGCTTACCCTCTGGAAACACCATATATTTT,CASSLPSGNTIYF
TRBV27,TRBD1,TRBJ2-1,NA,TGTGCCAGCAGTTTAGGGCAGGGGGCCTACAATGAGCAGTTCTTC,CASSLGQGAYNEQFF
TRBV7-9,NA,TRBJ2-5,NA,TGTGCCAGCAGCTCCCAGGTACTGGGAGAGACCCAGTACTTC,CASSSQVLGETQYF
TRBV14,NA,TRBJ2-1,few,TGTGCCAGCAGCCAAGATCGGAAGCCCTACAATGAGCAGTTCTTC,CASSQDRKPYNEQFF
TRBV5-6,TRBD1,TRBJ1-2,NA,TGTGCCAGCAGCTCGGACAGGGGCTACTATGGCTACACCTTC,CASSSDRGYYGYTF
TRBV7-2,NA,TRBJ1-1,NA,TGTGCCAGCAGCGTAGGGCCAGGTGAGAATGAAGCTTTCTTT,CASSVGPGENEAFF
TRBV7-2,TRBD1,TRBJ1-4,NA,TGTGCCAGCAGCCGATCGCTTGCGGGACAGTTTAATGAAAAACTGTTTTTT,CASSRSLAGQFNEKLFF
TRBV11-2,NA,TRBJ2-3,NA,TGTGCCAGCAGCTTAACACAGGCCACAGATACGCAGTATTTT,CASSLTQATDTQYF
TRBV28,TRBD2,TRBJ2-1,NA,TGTGCCAGCAGTTTACTAGCGGGCTCCTACAATGAGCAGTTCTTC,CASSLLAGSYNEQFF
TRBV11-1,TRBD2,TRBJ2-5,few,TGTGCCAGCAGCCCCGCCCCTAGCGGGCAAGAGACCCAGTACTTC,CASSPAPSGQETQYF
TRBV30,TRBD2,TRBJ2-1,NA,TGTGCCTGGAGTGTCGATGGGGGGGGTGAGCAGTTCTTC,CAWSVDGGGEQFF
TRBV4-2,NA,TRBJ2-7,medium-sized,TGTGCCAGCAGCCCTACAGGCGGGCGGGACGAGCAGTACTTC,CASSPTGGRDEQYF
TRBV28,NA,TRBJ2-7,few,TGTGCCAGCAGTTCTAACCAGGGGACCTACTCCTACGAGCAGTACTTC,CASSSNQGTYSYEQYF
TRBV29-1,NA,TRBJ2-7,NA,TGCAGCGTTCGCGATCTGCAACCCGGGACCCGCTACGAGCAGTACTTC,CSVRDLQPGTRYEQYF
TRBV7-9,TRBD2,TRBJ2-7,few,TGTGCCAGCAGCCCGGAGGGACTAGCGGTTAGCTCCTACGAGCAGTACTTC,CASSPEGLAVSSYEQYF
TRBV19,TRBD2,TRBJ2-2,NA,TGTGCCAGTAGTACGACTAGCAAGGGCGCCGGGGAGCTGTTTTTT,CASSTTSKGAGELFF
TRBV27,NA,TRBJ1-1,NA,TGTGCCAGCAGGGAACAGAACACTGAAGCTTTCTTT,CASREQNTEAFF
TRBV6-5,TRBD1,TRBJ2-1,NA,TGTGCCAGCAGTTACCGACAGGGCGAATACAATGAGCAGTTCTTC,CASSYRQGEYNEQFF
TRBV10-2,TRBD2,TRBJ2-5,NA,TGCGCCAGCAGTGAGTCGGTTAGCGGGGGGCAAGAGACCCAGTACTTC,CASSESVSGGQETQYF
TRBV7-9,NA,TRBJ2-1,NA,TGTGCCAGCTTGCCAACGGGACTCCAATACAATGAGCAGTTCTTC,CASLPTGLQYNEQFF
TRBV30,NA,TRBJ2-7,NA,TGTGCCTGGAGTGGTACCCGAGGAAGGGGCTCCTACGAGCAGTACTTC,CAWSGTRGRGSYEQYF